This T cell receptor beta chain is from a study of T cells after yellow fever vaccination. About the research overall: SMART-Seq v4 Ultra Low Input prepared the low-cell-number fractions.

Study conclusions and caveats: Abundant contaminating clonotypes from the bulk population could appear in FACS-sorted repertoires. Only a minor proportion of clonotypes was detected across both CD4 and CD8 compartments. Post-booster repertoires again held most primary-vaccination clones (roughly 96% CD4, just under 90% CD8).

As regards this clonotype: Its specificity is not known.

V lost 5 bases to trimming and J lost 1 base; unmatched junction nucleotides: 6. Germline V gene lookup returns CDR1 MGHRA and CDR2 YSYEKL. CDR3 length equals 16 residues. TCRdb itself ran the 5' RACE reads through MiXCR, one entry per CDR3 protein. The data show approximately 74,000 distinct CDR3 sequences, roughly 6.9% seen once. The clonotype originates from a man aged 18 to 29 who received the YFV17D yellow fever vaccine. The chain is built from TRBV4-1 and TRBJ2-1, with TRBD1 matching 9 bases. This specimen was CD8+ T cells sorted from PBMCs, taken 4 to 6 days after the first yellow fever vaccination. In nucleotides, the CDR3 is TGCGCCAGCAGCGAAAGACAGGGGGAGTCCTACAATGAGCAGTTCTTC. Its protein product is CASSERQGESYNEQFF.